Listed here is a single TCR beta chain. Its antigen has not been determined. No per-base quality is available; no much larger clone lies one base away. The treatment or condition tag for this specimen amounts to: some 19 received Ad26.COV2.S at low or high dose, single or two shots; about 5 received placebo; per-sample allocation not given. For vaccine and placebo recipients, repertoires were sequenced using samples collected on day 63 after the first injection. Cohort 1b enrolled about two dozen adults aged 18-55 years at a single site in Boston, USA, between 29 July and 7 August 2020. Ad26.COV2.S was a replication-incompetent adenovirus type 26 vector that expressed a prefusion-stabilized SARS-CoV-2 spike protein derived from the original Wuhan strain. The sample comes from a study of Ad26.COV2.S vaccination and SARS-CoV-2 variants (dated by TCRdb to about 2021). Background for the entire study: Donors in the vaccine arm were drawn from COV1001, a multicentre, randomized, double-blind, placebo-controlled phase I-IIa trial testing Ad26.COV2.S in healthy adults. Dosing of Ad26.COV2.S was intramuscular, at either 5x10^10 or 1x10^11 viral particles, delivered as one shot or as two shots spaced 56 days apart. TCRbeta repertoire sequencing served as the tool for gauging how specific and how broad the SARS-CoV-2-reactive T cell receptors were following Ad26.COV2.S vaccination. A total of some 30 samples were included in the TCR-sequenced set, comprising around 19 Ad26.COV2.S vaccine recipients, 5 placebo recipients and 8 SARS-CoV-2 convalescent individuals. Trial participants were randomized into five groups of five, in which low-dose or high-dose Ad26.COV2.S was given once or twice, or placebo was given on both occasions. Blinding of investigators to trial group allocation was maintained during experiments and outcome assessment. Results and caveats for the whole study, not just this receptor: Substantial breadth of spike-specific CD8+ and CD4+ T cell responses was reported after vaccination. The study was not powered to compare responses between vaccine doses or regimens. It was noted by the authors that total T cell responses may have been underestimated by the TCR breadth and depth analyses. Compared with placebo recipients, Ad26.COV2.S recipients showed higher spike-specific TCR breadth (P = 0.0014). Vaccine and placebo recipients had comparable non-spike TCR breadth, which fits with the vaccine containing only spike.

TCRbeta CDR3 regions were sequenced with the immunoSEQ Assay. After extraction, genomic DNA underwent amplification by bias-controlled multiplex PCR, followed by high-throughput sequencing. Under the source paper's analysis protocol: To quantify the absolute abundance of every unique TCRbeta CDR3 region, sequences were collapsed and filtered. T cell fraction was estimated by normalizing TCRbeta template counts to usable DNA, with usable DNA measured through amplification of reference genes found in all nucleated cells. Repertoire TCRs were annotated as SARS-CoV-2-specific by exact matching of V gene, CDR3 amino acid sequence and J gene to a known reactive TCR set. The reference SARS-CoV-2 TCR set was obtained from MIRA and was filtered for enrichment in COVID-19-positive ImmuneCODE repertoires, whereby public or cross-reactive TCRs were removed. Using the MIRA antigens, annotated TCRs were further analysed by specific ORF or by position within an ORF. Breadth was defined as annotated unique rearrangements over total unique productive rearrangements; depth was the summed frequency of those rearrangements. TCR breadth was compared between groups using two-sided Wilcoxon rank-sum tests. This immuneACCESS table, as held by TCRdb, lists in-frame sequences with V and J called but not all clones. Of the missing ones, under half trace to an unresolved V gene in checked studies; the others have no known cause. V and J calls and clone size come straight from that table; D and trimming were deduced from the DNA. The sample yields 380,000 or so clones; around nine tenths were counted once. The ten most abundant clones make up 5% of the sample.

V is cut by 7 bases and J by 6 bases, and the space between the germline ends is 21 bases. Measured from the cysteine to the phenylalanine, the CDR3 is 16 residues long. Left in the record is the CDR3 DNA by itself, 48 bases read in frame from the first base. CDR1 and CDR2 are read off the germline V gene (reference sequence) as LNHDA and SQIVND. The V and J segments used are TRBV19 and TRBJ2-2; the best D guess is TRBD2, with 6 bases matching. The receptor was derived from a person aged 18 to 65 who received the Ad26.COV2.S COVID-19 vaccine or a placebo. The specimen comprised peripheral blood, sampled in a trial of Ad26.COV2.S vaccine versus placebo. The nucleotide sequence reads TGTGCCAGTACGTGGAGGGGAAAGGTGTTATCCGGGGAGCTGTTTTTT. This yields the protein CASTWRGKVLSGELFF.